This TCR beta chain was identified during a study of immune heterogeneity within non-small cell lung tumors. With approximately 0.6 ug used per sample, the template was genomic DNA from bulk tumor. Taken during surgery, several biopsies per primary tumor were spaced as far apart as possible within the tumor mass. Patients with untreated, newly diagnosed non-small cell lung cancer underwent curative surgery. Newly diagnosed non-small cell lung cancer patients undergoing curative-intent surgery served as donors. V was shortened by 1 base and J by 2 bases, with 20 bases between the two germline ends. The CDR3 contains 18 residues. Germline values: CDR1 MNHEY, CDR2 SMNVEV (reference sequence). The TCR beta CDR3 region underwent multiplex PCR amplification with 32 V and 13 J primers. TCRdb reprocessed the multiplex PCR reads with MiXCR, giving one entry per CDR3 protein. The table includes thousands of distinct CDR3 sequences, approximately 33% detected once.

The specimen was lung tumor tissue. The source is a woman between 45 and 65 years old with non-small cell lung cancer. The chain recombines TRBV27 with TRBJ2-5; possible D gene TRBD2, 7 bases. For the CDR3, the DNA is TGTGCCAGCAGTTTATGGGCCCTAGGGGGGGTGGCTCAAGAGACCCAGTACTTC. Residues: CASSLWALGGVAQETQYF.